This T cell receptor beta chain was profiled in a study of T cell responses to AZD1222 COVID-19 vaccine. Method: immunoSEQ multiplex PCR; TCRdb's copy keeps in-frame clones and lacks some. This table has over 150,000 clones, approximately 86% appearing once. Germline V gene sequence: CDR1 KGHSH, CDR2 LQKENI. With 5 bases removed from V and 5 bases from J, the gap between germline ends came to 15 bases. CDR3 size: 14 residues. Sequencing was performed on peripheral blood, taken on day 0 of AZD1222 vaccination. The chain couples TRBV18 to TRBJ1-2; D might be TRBD1 (5 bases). The receptor comes from an adult in good health. This chain's CDR3 is CASSGTGPAYGYTF. In DNA form, the CDR3 reads TGTGCCAGCTCAGGGACGGGCCCCGCTTATGGCTACACCTTC.